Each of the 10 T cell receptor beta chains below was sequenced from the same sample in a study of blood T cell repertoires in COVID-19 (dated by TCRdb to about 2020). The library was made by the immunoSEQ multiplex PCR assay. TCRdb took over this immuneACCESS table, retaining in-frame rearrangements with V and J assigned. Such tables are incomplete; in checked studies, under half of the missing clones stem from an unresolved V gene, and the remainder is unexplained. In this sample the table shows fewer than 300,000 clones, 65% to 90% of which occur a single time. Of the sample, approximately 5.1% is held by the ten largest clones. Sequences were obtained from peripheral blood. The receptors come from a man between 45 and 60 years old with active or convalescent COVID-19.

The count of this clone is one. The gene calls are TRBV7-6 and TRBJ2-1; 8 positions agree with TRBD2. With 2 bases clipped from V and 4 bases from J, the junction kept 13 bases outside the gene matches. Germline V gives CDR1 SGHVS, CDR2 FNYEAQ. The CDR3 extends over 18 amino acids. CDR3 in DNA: TGTGCCAGCAGCTTACTTCCCTTAGGGACTAGAAAGTACAATGAGCAGTTCTTC. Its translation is CASSLLPLGTRKYNEQFF.

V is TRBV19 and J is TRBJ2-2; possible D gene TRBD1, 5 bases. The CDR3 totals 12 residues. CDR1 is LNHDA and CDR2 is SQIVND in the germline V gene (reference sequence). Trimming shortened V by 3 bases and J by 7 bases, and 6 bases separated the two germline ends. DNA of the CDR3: TGTGCCAGTAGTATCAGGGTCGGGGAGCTGTTTTTT. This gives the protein CASSIRVGELFF.

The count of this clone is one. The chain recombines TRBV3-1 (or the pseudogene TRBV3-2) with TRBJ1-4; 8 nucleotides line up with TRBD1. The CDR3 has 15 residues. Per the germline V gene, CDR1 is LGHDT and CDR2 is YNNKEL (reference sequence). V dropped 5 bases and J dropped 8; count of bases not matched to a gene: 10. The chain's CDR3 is CASSAGGAVGEKLFF. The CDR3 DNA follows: TGTGCCAGCAGCGCAGGGGGCGCCGTAGGGGAAAAACTGTTTTTT.

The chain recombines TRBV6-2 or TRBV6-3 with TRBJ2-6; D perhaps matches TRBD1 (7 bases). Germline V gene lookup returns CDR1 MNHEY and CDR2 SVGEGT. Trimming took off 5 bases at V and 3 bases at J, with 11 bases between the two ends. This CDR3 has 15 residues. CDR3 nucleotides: TGTGCCAGCAGTCACAGGGGACTTGGGGCCAACGTCCTGACTTTC. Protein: CASSHRGLGANVLTF.

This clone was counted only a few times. CDR3 in amino acids: CASSPTTTVNTEAFF. The CDR3 nucleotides read TGTGCCAGCAGCCCGACAACCACGGTGAACACTGAAGCTTTCTTT. The V and J genes are TRBV9 and TRBJ1-1; no reliable D call. The CDR3 loop spans 15 amino acids. V dropped 4 bases and J dropped 0 bases, with 13 bases sitting between them. The germline V gene has CDR1 SGDLS and CDR2 YYNGEE.

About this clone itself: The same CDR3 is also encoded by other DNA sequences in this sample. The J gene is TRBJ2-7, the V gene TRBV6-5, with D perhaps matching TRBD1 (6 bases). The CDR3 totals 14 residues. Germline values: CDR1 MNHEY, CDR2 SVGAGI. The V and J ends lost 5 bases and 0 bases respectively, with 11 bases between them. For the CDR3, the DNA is TGTGCCAGCAGTCGAGACAGGCACTCCTACGAGCAGTACTTC. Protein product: CASSRDRHSYEQYF.

CDR3 in DNA: TGCGCCAGCACCTCCGGGGGAGCGGGATGGTCCCAAGAGACCCAGTACTTC. It translates to CASTSGGAGWSQETQYF. V is TRBV5-1 and J is TRBJ2-5, with 7 bases fitting TRBD2. Germline V CDR1 and CDR2: SGHRS, YFSETQ. V shed 6 bases, J shed 1 base, and the junction held 15 bases outside the gene matches. This CDR3 is 17 amino acids long.

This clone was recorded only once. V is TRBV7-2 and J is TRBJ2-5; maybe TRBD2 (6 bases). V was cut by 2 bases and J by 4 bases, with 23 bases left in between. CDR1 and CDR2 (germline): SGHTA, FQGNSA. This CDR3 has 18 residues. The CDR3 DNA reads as TGTGCCAGCAGCTTATCGCGGGGAGGAGCAAATATCCGAGAGACCCAGTACTTC. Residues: CASSLSRGGANIRETQYF.

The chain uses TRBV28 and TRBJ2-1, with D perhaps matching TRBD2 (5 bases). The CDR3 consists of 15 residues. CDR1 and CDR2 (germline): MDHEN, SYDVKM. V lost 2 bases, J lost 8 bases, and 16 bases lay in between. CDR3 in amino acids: CASSLVFSTGDEQFF. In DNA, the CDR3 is TGTGCCAGCAGTTTAGTATTTTCCACCGGGGATGAGCAGTTCTTC.

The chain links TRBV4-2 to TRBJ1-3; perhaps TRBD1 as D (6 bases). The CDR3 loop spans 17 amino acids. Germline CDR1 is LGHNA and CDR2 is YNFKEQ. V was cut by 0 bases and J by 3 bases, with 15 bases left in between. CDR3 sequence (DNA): TGTGCCAGCAGCCAAGAAGGCTGGACAGCTCGTGGAAACACCATATATTTT. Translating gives CASSQEGWTARGNTIYF.